This entry concerns a single T cell receptor (beta chain). The data were obtained in a study of blood T cell repertoires in COVID-19. At the level of the study: Acute and convalescent COVID-19 samples came from the United States, Italy and Spain.

Repertoires were generated with immunoSEQ multiplex PCR, while TCRdb's copy carries only in-frame clones and drops some. The data contain roughly 100,000 clones, roughly 89% of them singletons. The germline CDR1 and CDR2 sequences are LGHDT and YNNKEL (reference sequence). V was clipped by 1 base and J by 11 bases; unmatched bases: 4. There are 12 residues in the CDR3. This TCR derives from an elderly woman in a cohort sampled during active COVID-19. This chain uses TRBV3-1 (or the pseudogene TRBV3-2) with TRBJ1-1; 7 bases are shared with TRBD1. Sequencing input: peripheral blood. DNA for the CDR3: TGTGCCAGCAGCCAAGGAGACAGGGCTGCTTTCTTT. It translates to CASSQGDRAAFF.